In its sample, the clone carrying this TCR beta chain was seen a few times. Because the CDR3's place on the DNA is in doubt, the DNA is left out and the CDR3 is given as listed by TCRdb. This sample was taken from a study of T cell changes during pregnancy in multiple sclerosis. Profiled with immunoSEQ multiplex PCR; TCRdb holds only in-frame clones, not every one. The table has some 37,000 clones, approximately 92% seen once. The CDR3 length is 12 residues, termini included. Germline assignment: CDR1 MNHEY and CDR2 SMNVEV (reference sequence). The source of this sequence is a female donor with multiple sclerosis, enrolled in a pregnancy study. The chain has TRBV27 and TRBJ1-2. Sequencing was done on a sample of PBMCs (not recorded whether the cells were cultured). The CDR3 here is CASSSSDYGYTF.